The sequence of this T cell receptor beta chain was determined in a study of shared T cell receptors in the human thymus. Data came from immunoSEQ multiplex PCR; TCRdb stores just in-frame clones and leaves some out. The sample holds under 700,000 clones, 75% to 85% seen once. This CDR3 has 18 amino acids. Unmatched junction bases numbered 6, after V lost 0 bases and J lost 1 base. CDR1 is SEHNR, CDR2 FQNEAQ, per germline (reference sequence). A further study also used this sample, focusing on human thymus T cells. That report adds: Thymic repertoires of unrelated individuals were reported in related research to overlap highly.

This clonotype originated in a boy under two years old with a congenital heart defect. The sequencing sample was made of thymocytes. The chain is built from TRBV7-9 and TRBJ2-5, with 12 bases matching TRBD2. Here the CDR3 DNA reads TGTGCCAGCAGCTTAGCGGTGACTAGCGGGAGACCCCAAGAGACCCAGTACTTC. Its translation is CASSLAVTSGRPQETQYF.